Presented here are 10 T cell receptor beta chains from one specimen sequenced in a study of T cells in Graves' hyperthyroidism and ophthalmopathy. The source material, RNA transcripts, was used to amplify TCR beta CDR3 regions. The TCR CDR3 was amplified in a first-round RT-PCR using the HTBI primer set. MiXCR was run by TCRdb on the multiplex PCR reads, yielding one entry per CDR3 protein. The data show 200,000 to 250,000 distinct CDR3 sequences, with about a sixth seen just once and approximately 40% held by the top ten. Sequencing used blood. Receptors were obtained from a man in his forties with Graves' hyperthyroidism.

This clonotype was seen many times. The genes are TRBV7-2 and TRBJ2-5; D call uncertain. Germline loops: CDR1 SGHTA, CDR2 FQGNSA. The CDR3 runs 10 residues. V lost 1 base to trimming and J lost 14 bases, with 8 bases between them. The CDR3 nucleotides read TGTGCCAGCAGCTTAGACACCCTCTACTTC. It encodes CASSLDTLYF.

In its sample, this clonotype was seen a few times. The chain combines TRBV30 with TRBJ2-5, with 8 nucleotides matching TRBD2. Germline V CDR1 and CDR2: GTSNPN, SVGIG (reference sequence). The trim removed 2 bases at V and 4 bases at J, leaving 3 bases unmatched. The CDR3 covers 13 residues. CDR3: CAWSTGGIETQYF. Written as DNA, the CDR3 is TGTGCCTGGAGTACGGGGGGGATAGAGACCCAGTACTTC.

This clonotype was detected ten times or more. The rearrangement links TRBV3-1 to TRBJ1-4; D is uncertain. Germline V lookup: CDR1 LGHDT, CDR2 YNNKEL (reference sequence). This CDR3 has 12 amino acids. Trimming removed 4 bases from V and 7 bases from J, with 7 bases in between. The DNA for the CDR3 is TGTGCCAGCAGCCCACGGACTGAAAAACTGTTTTTT. Its translation is CASSPRTEKLFF. Supplemented by reference TRBV3-1 and TRBJ1-4, the full variable domain reads DTAVSQTPKYLVTQMGNDKSIKCEQNLGHDTMYWYKQDSKKFLKIMFSYNNKELIINETVPNRFSPKSPDKAHLNLHINSLELGDSAVYFCASSPRTEKLFFGSGTQLSVL.

The sample holds many counts of this clonotype. V and J are TRBV6-1 and TRBJ1-2; D is ambiguous. Trimming left V 7 bases short and J 2 bases short, with 11 bases between. The CDR3 totals 13 residues. Germline values: CDR1 MNHNS, CDR2 SASEGT. CDR3 amino acids: CASKVPGNYGYTF. The CDR3 DNA reads TGTGCCAGCAAGGTCCCGGGGAACTATGGCTACACCTTC.

This clonotype was detected ten times or more. V usage is TRBV30 and J usage is TRBJ2-2, with D unclear. The CDR3 loop spans 13 amino acids. Germline V CDR1 and CDR2: GTSNPN, SVGIG (reference sequence). With 3 bases removed from V and 7 bases from J, the gap between germline ends came to 12 bases. CDR3 sequence: CAWSGSPGGELFF. DNA of the CDR3: TGTGCCTGGAGCGGGTCCCCCGGCGGGGAGCTGTTTTTT.

This clonotype was recorded many times. This rearrangement joins TRBV7-2 to TRBJ1-2; D is undetermined. The CDR3 totals 14 residues. Deletions cut 1 base from V and 3 bases from J, with 9 bases between. Germline values: CDR1 SGHTA, CDR2 FQGNSA. Here the CDR3 reads CASSLVGLDYGYTF. CDR3 sequence (DNA): TGTGCCAGCAGCTTAGTCGGATTGGACTATGGCTACACCTTC.

Notes on this clonotype: At one of its ends the junction is not consistent with the germline gene, which may arise from a read error. This sequence joins TRBV6-1 and TRBJ2-7; possibly TRBD1 for D (6 bases). This CDR3 comprises 13 residues. From germline, CDR1 is MNHNS and CDR2 SASEGT. CDR3 loop: CASSEARGYGQYF. The DNA for the CDR3 is TGTGCCAGCAGTGAAGCAAGGGGGTACGGGCAGTACTTC.

The V gene is TRBV2, the J gene TRBJ2-7, with TRBD2 matching over 7 bases. This CDR3 region has 11 residues. In germline, CDR1 is SNHLY, CDR2 FYNNEI. The CDR3 reads CAIVGGYEQYF. As DNA, the CDR3 is TGTGCAATTGTGGGGGGGTACGAGCAGTACTTC.

The sample holds many counts of this clonotype. This chain uses TRBV28 with TRBJ2-1; 15 positions agree with TRBD2. Trimming removed 1 base from V and 2 bases from J; junction bases left unmatched: 3. Germline CDR1 and CDR2: MDHEN and SYDVKM. The CDR3 is made up of 18 amino acids. The DNA of the CDR3 is TGTGCCAGCAGTTTATTTCGGACTAGCGGGGGGGCCTACAATGAGCAGTTCTTC. Its translation is CASSLFRTSGGAYNEQFF.

This clonotype was picked up many times. CDR3 nucleotide sequence: TGTGCCAGCAGGGGGGACAGGGAGGGCACCGGGGAGCTGTTTTTT. It translates to CASRGDREGTGELFF. J is TRBJ2-2 and V is TRBV28; 9 nucleotides line up with TRBD1. The length of the CDR3 is 15 residues. Germline V gene lookup returns CDR1 MDHEN and CDR2 SYDVKM. V lost 6 bases to trimming and J lost 4 bases; unmatched junction nucleotides: 6.